This paragraph reports one T cell receptor beta chain. Its antigen remains unidentified. This entry belongs to a study of T cell repertoires in cytomegalovirus infection. Study summary: Recently described HLA-C-restricted plus well-studied HLA-B-restricted CMV epitopes were used. Both CMV infection and a matching HLA type were indicated by public TCR beta signatures. Whole-study results and caveats: Cumulative public TCR beta family frequency identified carriers of CMV plus the relevant HLA. Dominating the ex vivo response were HLA-C-restricted CMV-specific TCR beta clonotypes.

Via MiXCR, TCRdb re-called the reads, giving one row per CDR3 protein. This table holds some 900,000 distinct CDR3 sequences, approximately 30% found once. With 10 bases removed from V and 1 base from J, the gap between germline ends came to 14 bases. Germline lookup yields CDR1 SEHNR and CDR2 FQNEAQ (reference sequence). CDR3 length equals 14 residues. The source is a human donor in good health (CMV status not recorded). Some clones in this sample may be carry-over from other donors' samples. This chain uses TRBV7-9 with TRBJ1-3, with no clear D. Here the sequenced sample was cultured CD8+ T cells from PBMCs, taken from culture after CMV antigen stimulation. This CDR3 is CATLLTTSGNTIYF. The CDR3 nucleotides are TGTGCCACCCTATTAACGACTTCTGGAAACACCATATATTTT.